The rows below give T cell receptor beta chains drawn from one sample of a study of shared clonotypes between healthy human individuals. Profiled with immunoSEQ multiplex PCR; TCRdb holds only in-frame clones, not every one. The sample holds approximately 82,000 clones, under 65% seen once. The sample consisted of memory CD8+ T cells sorted from blood. The receptors were gathered from a young man in good health. Each CDR3 is given without its conserved first and last residue.

V gene	J gene	CDR3 protein
TRBV5-4	TRBJ1-5	ASSLGGGNQPQH
TRBV5-4	TRBJ1-1	ASRTAGGLNTEAF
TRBV28	TRBJ2-7	ASSILEYEQY
TRBV4-1	TRBJ1-3	ASREQGDFSGNTIY
TRBV7-9	TRBJ2-1	ASGSKNYNEQF
TRBV28	TRBJ2-7	ASSGQGNYEQY
TRBV7-6	TRBJ1-4	ASSSQGIATNEKLF
TRBV2	TRBJ1-1	ASSELTGPKAF
TRBV29-1	TRBJ2-2	SVHSWNTGELF
TRBV2	TRBJ1-2	ASRGTAGGGGGYT
TRBV6-4	TRBJ2-1	ASSAGTGGYNEQF
TRBV4-3	TRBJ2-7	ASSQGLAGDYEQY
TRBV7-9	TRBJ1-2	ASSPGLLNYGYT
TRBV5-1	TRBJ2-2	ASSLVLAGLNTGELF
TRBV29-1	TRBJ2-5	SVGVRETQY
TRBV25-1	TRBJ2-7	ASSENRAGLRVSEQY
TRBV4-1	TRBJ1-1	ASSQGTGFLNTEAF
TRBV7-9	TRBJ2-2	ASSLGGWELF
TRBV7-6	TRBJ2-7	ASSLSPVGGEQY
TRBV5-1	TRBJ2-7	ASSLGSLTYEQY
TRBV10-3	TRBJ2-7	AISDIDYEQY
TRBV30	TRBJ1-2	AWSLMDLSNYGYT
TRBV25-1	TRBJ2-5	ASSGTSGVQETQY
TRBV2	TRBJ2-7	ASSEALGAYEQY
TRBV25-1	TRBJ2-1	ASSHDYPNNNEQF
TRBV11-3	TRBJ2-2	ASSGDWGQAGELF
TRBV10-3	TRBJ1-2	AISEGRGRANYGYT
TRBV19	TRBJ2-5	ASKAGNQETQY
TRBV29-1	TRBJ2-7	SVMTGLSYEQY
TRBV19	TRBJ2-7	ASSRAGEAEQY
TRBV28	TRBJ1-3	ASSSTGYSGNTIY
TRBV27	TRBJ1-1	ASSLDMRDTEAF
TRBV6-5	TRBJ2-1	ASSYGSGNWNEQF
TRBV12-2	TRBJ2-6	ASRLARRCRSGANVLT
TRBV19	TRBJ2-3	ASSRRPGITDTQY
TRBV4-1	TRBJ2-7	ASSQAQGGDSYYEQY
TRBV7-2	TRBJ1-2	ASSSYNYGYT
TRBV6-5	TRBJ2-2	ASSPPTSGIGELF
TRBV15	TRBJ1-5	ATSRNLEGQPQH
TRBV25-1	TRBJ2-7	ASSGTDRTSPYEQY
TRBV29-1	TRBJ2-3	SHSPLGTSTDTQY
TRBV5-7	TRBJ2-7	ASSPGWPDEQY
TRBV7-6	TRBJ1-2	ASSRIPRKTYGYT
TRBV4-1	TRBJ2-1	ASSQDHTGGHNEQF
TRBV11-2	TRBJ2-2	ASRVKNTGELF
TRBV19	TRBJ1-5	ASTPKGRVSNQPQH
TRBV5-7	TRBJ2-7	ASSISGTGTHEQY